This T cell receptor beta chain was identified during a study of blood T cell repertoires in COVID-19. Overall study context: The United States, Italy and Spain provided the acute and convalescent COVID-19 samples. In each case, the material was cDNA or gDNA derived from T cells, B-cell-depleted T cells, or PBMCs.

Original data processing: Nucleated cell number was recorded as an estimate derived from reference gene primer amplification. Assay: immunoSEQ multiplex PCR; the TCRdb copy retains only in-frame clones and omits some. V, J and clone size derive from that table, while D and trimming were established from the DNA sequence. The table lists approximately 46,000 clones, approximately 81% of them singletons. The CDR3 runs to 13 residues. V dropped 6 bases and J dropped 6 bases, with 9 bases sitting between them. Per the germline V gene, CDR1 is MGHDK and CDR2 is SYGVNS. The sequence derives from a woman aged 70-85 years in a cohort sampled during active COVID-19. The chain combines TRBV25-1 with TRBJ1-6; D not certain. The sequenced material came from peripheral blood. The CDR3 DNA sequence: TGTGCCAGCAGAGCCCGGGTTAATTCACCCCTCCACTTT. This encodes CASRARVNSPLHF.